What follows are 20 T cell receptor beta chains derived from one specimen sequenced in a study of CD8+CD57+ T cells in acquired aplastic anemia. CDR3 and TCR beta VDJ profiling relied on genomic DNA as the template. TCRdb re-called the reads through MiXCR, storing one row per CDR3 protein. The repertoire consists of over 35,000 distinct CDR3 sequences, with about two thirds occurring once and the leading ten covering about 22%. The sequenced sample was sorted CD4+, CD8+, or CD8+CD57+ T cells (not recorded which) from PBMCs. The receptors come from a human donor in good health, serving as a control.

In this sample, this clonotype turned up many times. This chain uses TRBV6-2 or TRBV6-3 with TRBJ1-2; D is undetermined. This CDR3 is 12 amino acids long. The V and J ends lost 2 bases and 8 bases respectively, with 9 bases between them. Germline CDR1 MNHEY, CDR2 SVGEGT. The CDR3 sequence is CASSYQTFGYTF. In DNA, the CDR3 is TGTGCCAGCAGTTACCAGACCTTCGGCTACACCTTC.

The chain has TRBV19 and TRBJ1-1; tentative D call: TRBD1 (5 bases). Trimming took 7 bases from V and 1 from J, leaving 13 bases between them. This CDR3 is 14 amino acids long. CDR1 and CDR2 (germline): LNHDA, SQIVND (reference sequence). CDR3 bases: TGTGCCAGTACCCCGGGGGGGGGGAACACTGAAGCTTTCTTT. Translated, it gives CASTPGGGNTEAFF.

The chain is built from TRBV7-2 and TRBJ1-2, with D hard to call. Per germline, CDR1 SGHTA and CDR2 FQGNSA. V was clipped by 3 bases and J by 0 bases, with 5 bases between them. The CDR3 has 13 residues. The CDR3 here is CASSFSPNYGYTF. As DNA, the CDR3 is TGTGCCAGCAGCTTTAGCCCTAACTATGGCTACACCTTC.

This chain joins TRBV19 and TRBJ2-1, with D perhaps TRBD2 (6 bases). The V end was cut by 5 bases, the J end by 1 base, with 6 bases between. The germline V gene encodes CDR1 LNHDA and CDR2 SQIVND (reference sequence). This CDR3 spans 13 amino acids. This CDR3 is CASSRGSYNEQFF. As DNA, the CDR3 is TGTGCCAGTAGTCGGGGGTCCTACAATGAGCAGTTCTTC.

By frequency in the sample, this clonotype is medium-sized. This rearrangement joins TRBV19 to TRBJ2-7; 9 bases map to TRBD1. The germline V gene encodes CDR1 LNHDA and CDR2 SQIVND (reference sequence). J gave up 1 base and V 4 bases, and 5 bases lay outside the gene matches. The CDR3 sequence is 15 residues long. CDR3 amino acids: CASSTRTGASYEQYF. DNA of the CDR3: TGTGCCAGTAGTACGCGGACAGGGGCGTCCTACGAGCAGTACTTC.

This clonotype has a single count. The chain recombines TRBV19 with TRBJ1-1; a weak D match, TRBD1 (5 bases). The germline V and J ends were trimmed by 1 base and 3 bases, with 9 bases remaining between them. This CDR3 region has 14 residues. Germline CDR1 is LNHDA and CDR2 is SQIVND (reference sequence). CDR3: CASSIAGQDTEAFF. The CDR3 DNA follows: TGTGCCAGTAGTATAGCTGGACAAGACACTGAAGCTTTCTTT.

Notes on this clonotype: A read error may account for a junction end that differs from germline. The rearrangement links TRBV5-1 to TRBJ1-6; 10 bases match TRBD1. The germline V gene encodes CDR1 SGHRS and CDR2 YFSETQ. CDR3 length: 15 amino acids. CDR3 region: CASSLGTGENSPLHF. In nucleotides, the CDR3 is TGCGCCAGCAGTTTGGGGACAGGGGAAAATTCACCCCTCCACTTT.

This chain uses TRBV11-1 with TRBJ2-3; unclear D gene. CDR3 length equals 19 residues. Trimming cost V 0 bases and J 9 bases, with 28 bases left between them. Germline CDR1 reads SGHAT; CDR2 reads FQDESV (reference sequence). The CDR3 reads CASSLAGLGWNDFLRTQYF. CDR3 nucleotides: TGTGCCAGCAGCTTAGCTGGGCTAGGCTGGAACGACTTCCTTCGGACGCAGTATTTT.

J is TRBJ1-1 and V is TRBV7-6, with a possible D match to TRBD1 (5 bases). Germline V CDR1 and CDR2: SGHVS, FNYEAQ. Deletions cut 5 bases from V and 3 bases from J, with 13 bases between. The CDR3 sequence is 14 residues long. CDR3 region: CASSPQTVDTEAFF. CDR3 coding DNA: TGTGCCAGCAGCCCTCAGACAGTTGACACTGAAGCTTTCTTT.

The chain's CDR3 is CSAELGGSYEQYF. In DNA, the CDR3 is TGCAGCGCCGAACTGGGGGGCTCCTACGAGCAGTACTTC. This chain links TRBV29-1 with TRBJ2-7; the D gene is possibly TRBD2 (6 bases). V dropped 7 bases and J dropped 0 bases, with 13 bases sitting between them. This CDR3 is built from 13 residues. The germline gives CDR1 SQVTM, CDR2 ANQGSEA.

With regard to this clonotype: Relative to the germline gene, one junction end is altered; a read error may explain this. The chain is built from TRBV5-1 and TRBJ2-2; D is possibly TRBD1 or TRBD2 (7 bases each). Germline values: CDR1 SGHRS, CDR2 YFSETQ. This CDR3 has 17 amino acids. CDR3 residues: CASSLDLGTANTGGLPF. The CDR3 DNA reads as TGCGCCAGCAGCTTGGATTTAGGGACAGCAAACACCGGGGGGCTGCCTTTT.

The gene calls are TRBV10-3 and TRBJ1-2; D call uncertain. Trimming pared 7 bases from V and 3 bases from J, leaving 12 bases between. Germline V gives CDR1 ENHRY, CDR2 SYGVKD. This CDR3 comprises 13 residues. The CDR3: CAITWQEDYGYTF. The CDR3 nucleotides read TGTGCCATCACTTGGCAGGAAGACTATGGCTACACCTTC.

In regard to this clonotype: Its ends do not fully match the called genes, so a read error is possible. CDR3 in DNA: TGTGCCAGTGGTATGAGGGAGACTAGCACAGATACGCAGTATTTT. Protein product: CASGMRETSTDTQYF. The chain is built from TRBV19 and TRBJ2-3, with a tentative D call TRBD2 (5 bases). Looked up from germline, CDR1 is LNHDA and CDR2 is SQIVND (reference sequence). The CDR3 consists of 15 residues.

The chain carries TRBV10-3 and TRBJ1-4; no reliable D call. The V end was cut by 2 bases, the J end by 8 bases, with 12 bases between. The CDR3 has 14 residues. Germline CDR1 reads ENHRY; CDR2 reads SYGVKD. The CDR3: CAISEGREGEKLFF. DNA for the CDR3: TGTGCCATCAGTGAGGGACGGGAGGGAGAAAAACTGTTTTTT.

CDR3 sequence: CASSQDFVNRDRGRGGYTF. CDR3 coding DNA: TGCGCCAGCAGCCAAGATTTCGTAAACCGGGACAGGGGGCGCGGTGGCTACACCTTC. The chain carries TRBV4-1 and TRBJ1-2; 12 nucleotides align to TRBD1. This CDR3 region has 19 residues. The V and J ends lost 0 bases and 7 bases, in that order; junction bases with no gene match: 15. Germline V CDR1 and CDR2: MGHRA, YSYEKL.

The J gene is TRBJ2-7, the V gene TRBV12-3 or TRBV12-4, with D perhaps matching TRBD2 (6 bases). CDR3 length: 13 residues. Trimming took 3 bases from V and 3 from J, leaving 9 bases between them. CDR3 in amino acids: CASSFGGSYEQYF. Written as DNA, the CDR3 is TGTGCCAGCAGTTTCGGGGGAAGCTACGAGCAGTACTTC.

In the case of this clonotype: One end of the junction fails to match germline, which may point to a read error. The chain carries TRBV20-1 and TRBJ2-7; the D gene is possibly TRBD1 (6 bases). This CDR3 spans 14 amino acids. CDR1 is DFQATT, CDR2 SNEGSKA, per germline (reference sequence). The CDR3 is CRAQRQASSYEQYF. The CDR3 region has the DNA TGCCGTGCTCAGAGACAGGCATCCTCCTACGAGCAGTACTTC.

This clonotype appeared once. The chain joins TRBV20-1 to TRBJ2-7; 8 nucleotides line up with TRBD1. Germline-derived CDR1 and CDR2 are DFQATT and SNEGSKA (reference sequence). The V and J ends lost 0 bases and 3 bases, in that order; junction bases with no gene match: 4. The CDR3 is made up of 14 amino acids. CDR3 sequence reads: CSARDPGQDYEQYF. CDR3 nucleotides: TGCAGTGCTAGAGACCCGGGACAGGACTACGAGCAGTACTTC.

Concerning this clonotype: The conserved closing phenylalanine or tryptophan is absent in this CDR3, likely reflecting a read error. The J gene is TRBJ2-5, the V gene TRBV6-1; 7 positions match TRBD2. CDR1 and CDR2 from the germline V gene are MNHNS and SASEGT. The CDR3 is made up of 13 amino acids. After removal of 5 bases from V and 5 bases from J, the junction contained 5 bases not matched to a gene. The CDR3 sequence is CASSHTAGETQYS. The DNA of the CDR3 is TGTGCCAGCAGTCATACAGCGGGGGAGACCCAGTACTCC.

The chain's CDR3 is CASSAPGLADQGEQFF. The CDR3 DNA reads TGTGCCAGCAGCGCCCCGGGACTAGCGGACCAGGGGGAGCAGTTCTTC. The V gene is TRBV2, the J gene TRBJ2-1, with 11 bases identical to TRBD2. V was pared by 6 bases and J by 10 bases, with 14 bases of the junction left unmatched. The CDR3 is 16 amino acids. The V gene's germline CDR1 is SNHLY and CDR2 FYNNEI.